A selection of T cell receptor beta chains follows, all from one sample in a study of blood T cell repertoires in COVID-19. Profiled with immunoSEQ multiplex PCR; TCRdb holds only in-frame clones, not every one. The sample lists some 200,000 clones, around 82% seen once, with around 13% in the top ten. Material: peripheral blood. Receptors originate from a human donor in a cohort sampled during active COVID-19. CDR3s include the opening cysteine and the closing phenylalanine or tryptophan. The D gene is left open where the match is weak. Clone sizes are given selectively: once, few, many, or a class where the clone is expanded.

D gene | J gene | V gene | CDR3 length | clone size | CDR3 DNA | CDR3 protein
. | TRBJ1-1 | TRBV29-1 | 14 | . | TGCAGCGTAGGGGCAGATTCTTTGAACACTGAAGCTTTCTTT | CSVGADSLNTEAFF
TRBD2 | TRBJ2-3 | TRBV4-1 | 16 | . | TGCGCCAGCAGCCAAGGAGCGGGACCCAACACAGATACGCAGTATTTT | CASSQGAGPNTDTQYF
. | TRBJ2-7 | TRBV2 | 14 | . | TGTGCCAGCAGTCCAGGGTCGGGCTCCTACGAGCAGTACTTC | CASSPGSGSYEQYF
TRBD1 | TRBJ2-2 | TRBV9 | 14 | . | TGTGCCAGCAGCGGGACAGGGGACACCGGGGAGCTGTTTTTT | CASSGTGDTGELFF
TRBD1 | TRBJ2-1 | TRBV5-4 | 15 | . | TGTGCCAGCAGCCCTCGACAGGGGACCTACAATGAGCAGTTCTTC | CASSPRQGTYNEQFF
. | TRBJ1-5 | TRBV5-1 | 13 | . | TGCGCCAGCAGCTCGGATTCGGGTCAGCCCCAGCATTTT | CASSSDSGQPQHF
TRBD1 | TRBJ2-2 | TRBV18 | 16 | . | TGTGCCAGCTCACGGGGACAGGTGACCAACACCGGGGAGCTGTTTTTT | CASSRGQVTNTGELFF
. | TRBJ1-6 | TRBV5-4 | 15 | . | TGTGCCAGCAGCAGCGGTGGGCGTTCTAATTCACCCCTCCACTTT | CASSSGGRSNSPLHF
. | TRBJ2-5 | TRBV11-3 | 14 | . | TGTGCCAGCAGCTTAGGGGGAGATGCAGAGACCCAGTACTTC | CASSLGGDAETQYF
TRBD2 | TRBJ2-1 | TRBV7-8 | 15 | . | TGTGCCAGCAGCCTTGGAGGCGGGGGCTACAATGAGCAGTTCTTC | CASSLGGGGYNEQFF
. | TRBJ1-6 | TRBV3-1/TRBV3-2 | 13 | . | TGTGCCAGCAGCCAGAGGGCAAATTCACCCCTCCACTTT | CASSQRANSPLHF
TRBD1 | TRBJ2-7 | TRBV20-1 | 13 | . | TGCAGTGCTAGTCAGGGGGCGGCCTACGAGCAGTACTTC | CSASQGAAYEQYF
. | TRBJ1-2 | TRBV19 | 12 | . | TGTGCCAGTAGTCGCGCAGGAGGCGGCTACACCTTC | CASSRAGGGYTF
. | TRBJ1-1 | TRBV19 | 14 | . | TGTGCCAGTAGAAATACGTGGGAGGTGGATCCAGCTTTCTTT | CASRNTWEVDPAFF
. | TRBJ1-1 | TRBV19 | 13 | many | TGTGCCAGTAGTATACGGGTTGGTACTGAAGCTTTCTTT | CASSIRVGTEAFF
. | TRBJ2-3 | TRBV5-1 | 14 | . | TGCGCCAGCAGCTTGGGGCAGGGCCCCGATACGCAGTATTTT | CASSLGQGPDTQYF
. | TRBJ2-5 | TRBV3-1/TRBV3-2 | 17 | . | TGTGCCAGCAGCCAAGTTTCGTGGGCTGACAGAGCAGAGACCCAGTACTTC | CASSQVSWADRAETQYF
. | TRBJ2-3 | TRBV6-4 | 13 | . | TGTGCCAGCAGTGCTCCCGGGACAGATACGCAGTATTTT | CASSAPGTDTQYF
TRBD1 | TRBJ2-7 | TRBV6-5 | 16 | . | TGTGCCAGCAGTTACTCAAAGGACAGGAGTACCCACGAGCAGTACTTC | CASSYSKDRSTHEQYF
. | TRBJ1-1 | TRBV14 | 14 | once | TGTGCCAGCAGCCAGGGGTCCGCGGGGACTGAAGCTTTCTTT | CASSQGSAGTEAFF
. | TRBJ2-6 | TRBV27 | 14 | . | TGTGCCAGCAGTTCAGTTTCCCGGGCCAACGTCCTGACTTTC | CASSSVSRANVLTF
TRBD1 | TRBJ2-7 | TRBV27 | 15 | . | TGTGCCAGCAGTTTGCGTTATTTAGGGGGCGCCGAGCAGTACTTC | CASSLRYLGGAEQYF
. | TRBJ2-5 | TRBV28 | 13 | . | TGTGCCAGCAGTTGGGACTTCCAAGAGACCCAGTACTTC | CASSWDFQETQYF
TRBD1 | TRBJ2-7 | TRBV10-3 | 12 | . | TGTGCCAGCTCGGGACAGGCCTACGAGCAGTACTTC | CASSGQAYEQYF
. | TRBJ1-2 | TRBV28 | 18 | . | TGTGCCAGCAGCACGTATCGTTTTCCGGGGTCTCGCCGAGATGGCTACACCTTC | CASSTYRFPGSRRDGYTF
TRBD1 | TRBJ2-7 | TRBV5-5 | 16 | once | TGTGCCAGCAGCTCTCCCCCAGGGGGCAGCTCCTACGAGCAGTACTTC | CASSSPPGGSSYEQYF
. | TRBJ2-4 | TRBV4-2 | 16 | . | TGTGCCAGCAGTCCCACGGGAGCAGGTGCCAAAAACATTCAGTACTTC | CASSPTGAGAKNIQYF
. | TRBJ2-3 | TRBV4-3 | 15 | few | TGCGCCAGCAGCCAAGACGAGGGCAGCACAGATACGCAGTATTTT | CASSQDEGSTDTQYF
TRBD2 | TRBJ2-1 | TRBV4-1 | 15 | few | TGCGCCAGCAGCCGAAGCGGGAGCTCCTACAATGAGCAGTTCTTC | CASSRSGSSYNEQFF
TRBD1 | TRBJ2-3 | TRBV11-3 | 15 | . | TGTGCCAGCAGCTTAACAGGGGCCGAGGTAGATACGCAGTATTTT | CASSLTGAEVDTQYF
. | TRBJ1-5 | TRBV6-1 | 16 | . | TGTGCCAGCAGTGAATATTTGGGGCTCTCCCGGCAGCCCCAGCATTTT | CASSEYLGLSRQPQHF
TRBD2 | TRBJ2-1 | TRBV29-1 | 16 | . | TGCAGCGTTGAAGGTTTCCTTGGACTAGCGGACAATGAGCAGTTCTTC | CSVEGFLGLADNEQFF
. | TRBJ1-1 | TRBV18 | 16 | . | TGTGCCAGCTCACCCCTACGGACATGGGAGGACACTGAAGCTTTCTTT | CASSPLRTWEDTEAFF
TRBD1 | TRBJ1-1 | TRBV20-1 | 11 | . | TGCAGCCTTCCCGGGACAGGGGGGACTTTCTTT | CSLPGTGGTFF
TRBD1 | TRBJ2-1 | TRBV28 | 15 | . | TGTGCCAGCTTTTTAGGACAGGGCACAGGGAATGAGCAGTTCTTC | CASFLGQGTGNEQFF
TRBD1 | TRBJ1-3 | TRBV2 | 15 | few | TGTGCCAGCGGACAGGAAGGGACAGGGGGAAACACCATATATTTT | CASGQEGTGGNTIYF
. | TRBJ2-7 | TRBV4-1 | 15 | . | TGCGCCAGCAGCCAAGATCAGGGTACCTCCTACGAGCAGTACTTC | CASSQDQGTSYEQYF
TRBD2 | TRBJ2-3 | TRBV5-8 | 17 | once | TGTGCCAGCAGCTTGGTTACTAGCGGGATGAGCACAGATACGCAGTATTTT | CASSLVTSGMSTDTQYF
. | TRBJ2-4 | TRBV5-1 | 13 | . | TGCGCCAGCAGCCCGCAGGACAGAGGCATTCAGTACTTC | CASSPQDRGIQYF
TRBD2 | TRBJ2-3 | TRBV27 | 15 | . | TGTGCCAGCAGTCGAGGGGCGGGAGAAGGAGATACGCAGTATTTT | CASSRGAGEGDTQYF
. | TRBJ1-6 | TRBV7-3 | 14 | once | TGTGCCAGCAGCTTAAGCGGGGAGAATTCACCCCTCCACTTT | CASSLSGENSPLHF
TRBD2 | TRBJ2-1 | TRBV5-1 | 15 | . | TGCGCCAGCAGCTTAGGGAGGGCAAATTACAATGAGCAGTTCTTC | CASSLGRANYNEQFF
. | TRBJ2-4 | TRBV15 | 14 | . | TGTGCCACCAGCAGAGATAACGGGAGAGACATTCAGTACTTC | CATSRDNGRDIQYF
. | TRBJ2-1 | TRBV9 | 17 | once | TGTGCCAGCAGCGCCAGGCAGGGACGGGAGCCTTTCGATGAGCAGTTCTTC | CASSARQGREPFDEQFF
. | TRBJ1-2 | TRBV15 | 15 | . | TGTGCCACCAGCAGGGCGGCTGATGCTAACTATGGCTACACCTTC | CATSRAADANYGYTF
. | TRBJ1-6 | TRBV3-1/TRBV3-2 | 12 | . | TGTGCCAGCAGCCAAACAGGGAATCTCCTCCACTTT | CASSQTGNLLHF
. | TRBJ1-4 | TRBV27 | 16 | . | TGTGCCAGCAGTTCCTTCTCCGTGGGGGCGCGCGAAAAACTGTTTTTT | CASSSFSVGAREKLFF
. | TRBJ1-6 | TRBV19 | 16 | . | TGTGCCAGTAATGACGGCAGGGGTCGAACAAATTCACCCCTCCACTTT | CASNDGRGRTNSPLHF